The 7 T cell receptor beta chains below come from one sample, sequenced in a study of shared clonotypes between healthy human individuals (dated by TCRdb to 2018 to 2021). Libraries were prepared through the immunoSEQ multiplex PCR assay. Held by TCRdb, this immuneACCESS table contains in-frame sequences only and omits some clones. Under half of the omission traces to an unresolved V gene where checked; the cause of the rest is unknown. Recorded for this sample are 2 million to 2.5 million clones; over 85% of them occurred a single time. The ten largest clones capture roughly 0.36% of the sample. Source material: naive CD4+ T cells from PBMCs. The cell subset or site label, as the study defines it: CD45RA+ positively selected. Source of these receptors: a man aged 18 to 29 in good health. Some clones in this sample may be carry-over from other donors' samples.

The chain uses TRBV28 and TRBJ2-5, with TRBD2 matching 7 bases. This CDR3 comprises 16 residues. The V gene's germline CDR1 is MDHEN and CDR2 SYDVKM. V was clipped by 6 bases and J by 0 bases; unmatched bases: 10. CDR3 in amino acids: CASSIAGKTNQETQYF. The CDR3 DNA reads TGTGCCAGCAGCATAGCGGGCAAAACCAACCAAGAGACCCAGTACTTC.

The rearrangement uses TRBV7-8 and TRBJ2-1; maybe TRBD1 (5 bases). The germline V gene has CDR1 SGHVS and CDR2 FQNEAQ. Trimming cost V 0 bases and J 4 bases, with 13 bases left between them. CDR3 size: 16 residues. The CDR3 DNA reads TGTGCCAGCAGCTTAGCGAAGGACACGCAATACAATGAGCAGTTCTTC. This sequence encodes CASSLAKDTQYNEQFF.

This clone has only one observation. The chain joins TRBV11-1 to TRBJ2-3; 13 positions agree with TRBD2. This CDR3 is built from 16 residues. Germline V gives CDR1 SGHAT, CDR2 FQDESV (reference sequence). The trim removed 6 bases at V and 4 bases at J, leaving 7 bases unmatched. The chain's CDR3 is CASRTSGRAGADTQYF. CDR3 DNA: TGTGCCAGCAGAACTAGCGGGAGGGCCGGGGCAGATACGCAGTATTTT.

The chain couples TRBV27 to TRBJ2-5, with TRBD2 matching over 14 bases. V was pared by 5 bases and J by 5 bases, with 10 bases of the junction left unmatched. Germline lookup yields CDR1 MNHEY and CDR2 SMNVEV (reference sequence). The CDR3 contains 17 residues. The CDR3 spells CASSAGTSGRLMETQYF. The CDR3 region has the DNA TGTGCCAGCAGTGCCGGGACTAGCGGGAGATTGATGGAGACCCAGTACTTC.

This chain connects TRBV19 to TRBJ2-7; D might be TRBD2 (6 bases). Trimming removed 7 bases from V and 2 bases from J, with 21 bases in between. Germline CDR1 and CDR2: LNHDA and SQIVND (reference sequence). The CDR3 consists of 16 residues. The CDR3 protein is CASTDPGTGSPYEQYF. The CDR3 DNA is TGTGCCAGTACCGATCCCGGGACCGGGAGCCCCTACGAGCAGTACTTC.

This chain connects TRBV28 to TRBJ2-1; D perhaps matches TRBD1 (5 bases). The V gene lost 2 bases and the J gene lost 13 bases, with 12 bases spanning the gap. CDR3 size: 12 residues. The germline gives CDR1 MDHEN, CDR2 SYDVKM. The CDR3 loop reads CASSLGWGHQFF. The CDR3 DNA is TGTGCCAGCAGTTTAGGATGGGGCCACCAGTTCTTC.

J is TRBJ1-4 and V is TRBV5-1; 9 bases map to TRBD1. The CDR3 has 15 amino acids. Unmatched junction bases numbered 5, after V lost 3 bases and J lost 5 bases. CDR1 and CDR2 (germline): SGHRS, YFSETQ. The CDR3 region has the DNA TGCGCCAGCAGCTCCATAGGGACAGGGAATGAAAAACTGTTTTTT. Its translation is CASSSIGTGNEKLFF.